This T cell receptor (beta chain) was recorded in a study of Ad26.COV2.S vaccination and SARS-CoV-2 variants. General study points: Researchers reported similar non-spike TCR breadth in vaccine and placebo recipients. The breadth of spike-specific CD8+ and CD4+ T cell responses after vaccination was reportedly substantial. Spike-specific TCR breadth ran higher among vaccine recipients than placebo recipients. Measurements of TCR breadth and depth may have given underestimates of the total T cell responses.

Treatment specified: around 19 received Ad26.COV2.S at low or high dose, single or two shots; about 5 received placebo; per-sample allocation not given. The study sampled participants on day 63 after the first vaccine or placebo injection. This clone showed up just once. Its antigen is unidentified. The repertoire was sequenced with immunoSEQ multiplex PCR; TCRdb's copy has only in-frame clones and lacks some. The sample carries about 680,000 clones, roughly 90% recorded once. This TCR came from a person between 18 and 65 years old who received the Ad26.COV2.S COVID-19 vaccine or a placebo. The starting material was peripheral blood, obtained in a trial of Ad26.COV2.S vaccine versus placebo.

The chain's CDR3 is CATSDGGVNYGYTF. The CDR3 DNA follows: TGTGCCACCAGTGATGGAGGGGTTAACTATGGCTACACCTTC. This chain joins TRBV24-1 and TRBJ1-2; a weak D match, TRBD1 (5 bases). The germline V gene has CDR1 KGHDR and CDR2 SFDVKD. The V gene lost 3 bases and the J gene lost 1 base, with 8 bases spanning the gap. The CDR3 sequence is 14 residues long.